Described below is a single T cell receptor (beta chain) sequence and its context. Prior to thyroid surgery, none of the patients had received any treatment. The germline CDR1 and CDR2 sequences are MDHEN and SYDVKM. CDR3 length: 13 residues. The V and J ends lost 2 bases and 2 bases respectively, with 6 bases between them. This entry is derived from a study of metastatic and nonmetastatic thyroid tumors. In the authors' workflow: Clinicopathological groups supplied CDR3 differences that were used to build a distant-metastasis classifier for papillary thyroid cancer. TCRdb re-called clones from the PCR reads using MiXCR. The V and J calls come from TCRdb's annotation, not from the publication. Here the sample spans 12,000 or so clones, 20% to 25% being singletons.

The TCR comes from a male donor with papillary thyroid cancer or a benign thyroid nodule (not recorded which). Some clones in this sample may be carry-over from other donors' samples. Material for sequencing was blood. The genes are TRBV28 and TRBJ2-5; D uncertain. CDR3 DNA sequence: TGTGCCAGCAGTTTAGAGCAGCAAGAGACCCAGTACTTC. It is translated as CASSLEQQETQYF.